The entry below describes one TCR beta chain. What it binds is not known. This sample is drawn from a study of PD-1 blockade in classical Hodgkin lymphoma. Overall study results and limits: In newly diagnosed patients, baseline TCR diversity was reportedly below that of healthy donors. In CD4+ cells, TCR diversity went up significantly by C4D1, but in CD8+ cells it did not.

Clones were sequenced by immunoSEQ multiplex PCR, and TCRdb holds only the in-frame ones, with some missing. This repertoire shows some 8,000 clones, 82% found once; its top ten account for roughly a quarter. Time point noted: cycle 4 day 1 (C4D1), after 5 to 7 weeks of nivolumab. Each of the patients experienced relapse following autologous stem cell transplantation, and their brentuximab vedotin exposure differed. Isolation of CD8+ T cells from thawed PBMCs used magnetic negative selection. Germline V CDR1 and CDR2: MGHRA, YSYEKL. Trimming took 0 bases from V and 8 from J; bases not matched to a gene: 9. The CDR3 is 16 residues long.

This chain uses TRBV4-1 with TRBJ2-1; 8 bases fit TRBD2. The source is a human donor with classical Hodgkin lymphoma. The source material was CD8+ T cells from blood, sampled before the fourth cycle of nivolumab. CDR3 sequence: CASSQDLGLAPYEQFF. In DNA, the CDR3 is TGCGCCAGCAGCCAAGATCTCGGACTAGCCCCCTATGAGCAGTTCTTC.